The rows below give T cell receptor beta chains drawn from one sample of a study of PD-1 blockade in mismatch repair-deficient tumors. These receptors are not linked to any known antigen. Profiled with immunoSEQ multiplex PCR; TCRdb holds only in-frame clones, not every one. The sample yields thousands of clones, about 90% seen once. The sequenced sample was cells cultured in vitro, obtained from a patient treated with pembrolizumab. Receptors were obtained from an adult with mismatch repair-deficient cancer. Both conserved end residues are part of each CDR3.

TRBV28	CASSSPDRTYEQYF
TRBV7-3	CASSLGGEQFF
TRBV4-2	CASRCYEQYF
TRBV18	CASSANYNEQFF
TRBV28	CASSYSRDSDPQNEKLFF
TRBV4-1	CASSQERGLVYYEQYF
TRBV4-2	CASSQYDTGTSGHNEQFF
TRBV19	CASSIGPGSPVEQYF
TRBV18	CASSLGTEAFF
TRBV6-1	CASSEISGITQYF
TRBV29-1	CSVVSGGPEQYF
TRBV6-1	CASRTQGGYEKLFF
TRBV7-9	CASSFAMNTEAFF